This T cell receptor (beta chain) emerged from a study of blood T cell repertoires in COVID-19. The overall study: Samples taken during acute and convalescent COVID-19 were collected in the United States, Italy and Spain. T cells, B-cell-depleted T cells, or PBMCs supplied cDNA or gDNA.

Per the original methods: The assay estimated nucleated cells by amplifying reference gene primers. Profiled with immunoSEQ multiplex PCR; TCRdb holds only in-frame clones, not every one. V and J calls plus clone size are reproduced from that table; the DNA served to infer D and trimming. The table has about 100,000 clones, around 88% seen once; the top ten hold about 1.8%. This clone was found once. CDR1 is LGHNA and CDR2 is YNFKEQ in the germline V gene. V lost 0 bases and J lost 3; bases outside the gene matches: 6. The CDR3 totals 17 residues. V gene TRBV4-2 combines with J gene TRBJ2-3; 10 bases fit TRBD2. Sequences were obtained from peripheral blood. This TCR derives from a man older than 75 with acute or convalescent COVID-19. The chain's CDR3 is CASSQDPSGRATDTQYF. The CDR3 DNA is TGTGCCAGCAGCCAAGATCCCAGCGGGAGGGCAACAGATACGCAGTATTTT.